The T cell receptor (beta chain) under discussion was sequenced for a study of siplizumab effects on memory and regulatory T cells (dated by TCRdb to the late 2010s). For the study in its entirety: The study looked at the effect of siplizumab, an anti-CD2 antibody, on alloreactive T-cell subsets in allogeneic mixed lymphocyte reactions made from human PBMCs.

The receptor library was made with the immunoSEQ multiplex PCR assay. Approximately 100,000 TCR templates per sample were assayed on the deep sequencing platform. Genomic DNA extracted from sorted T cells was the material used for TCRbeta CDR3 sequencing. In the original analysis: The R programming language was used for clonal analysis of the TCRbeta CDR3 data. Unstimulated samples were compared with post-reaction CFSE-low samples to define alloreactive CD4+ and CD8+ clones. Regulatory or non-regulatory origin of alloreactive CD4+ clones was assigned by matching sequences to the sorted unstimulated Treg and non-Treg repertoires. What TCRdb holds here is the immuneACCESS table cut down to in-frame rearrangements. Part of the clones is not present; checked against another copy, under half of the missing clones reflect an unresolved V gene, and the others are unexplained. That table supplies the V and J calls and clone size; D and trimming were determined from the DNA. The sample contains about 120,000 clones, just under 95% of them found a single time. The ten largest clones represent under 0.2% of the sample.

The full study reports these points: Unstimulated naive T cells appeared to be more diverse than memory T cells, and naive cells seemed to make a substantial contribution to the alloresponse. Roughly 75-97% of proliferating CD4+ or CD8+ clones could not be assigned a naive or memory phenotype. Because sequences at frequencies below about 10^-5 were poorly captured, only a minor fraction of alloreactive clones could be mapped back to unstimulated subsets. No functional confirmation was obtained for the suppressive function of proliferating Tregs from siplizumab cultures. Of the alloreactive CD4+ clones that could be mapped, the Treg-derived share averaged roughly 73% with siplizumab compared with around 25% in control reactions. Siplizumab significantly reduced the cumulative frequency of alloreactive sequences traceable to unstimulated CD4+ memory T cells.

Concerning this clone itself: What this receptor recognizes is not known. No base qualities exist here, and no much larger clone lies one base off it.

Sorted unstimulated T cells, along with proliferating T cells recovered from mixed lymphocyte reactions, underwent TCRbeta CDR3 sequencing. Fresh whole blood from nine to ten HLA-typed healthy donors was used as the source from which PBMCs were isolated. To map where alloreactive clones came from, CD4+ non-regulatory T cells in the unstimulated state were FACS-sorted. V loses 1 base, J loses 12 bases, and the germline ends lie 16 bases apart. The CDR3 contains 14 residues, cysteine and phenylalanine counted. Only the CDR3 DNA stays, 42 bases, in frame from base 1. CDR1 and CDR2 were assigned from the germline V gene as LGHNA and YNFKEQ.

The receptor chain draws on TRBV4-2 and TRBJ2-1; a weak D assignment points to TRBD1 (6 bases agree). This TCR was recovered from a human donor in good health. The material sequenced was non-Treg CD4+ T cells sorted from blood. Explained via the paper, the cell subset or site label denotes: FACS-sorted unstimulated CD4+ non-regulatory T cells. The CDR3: CASSQVDRDTTQFF. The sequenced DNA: TGTGCCAGCAGCCAAGTTGACCGGGACACCACGCAGTTCTTC.